This TCR beta chain was observed in a study of blood T cell repertoires in COVID-19. Study in general: COVID-19 samples, acute and convalescent, were from the United States, Italy and Spain. Nucleic acid was either cDNA or gDNA, and it came from T cells, B-cell-depleted T cells, or PBMCs.

As handled by the study authors: Estimation of nucleated cell counts was performed using reference gene primer amplification. Sequencing was performed with immunoSEQ multiplex PCR; in TCRdb, only in-frame clones are kept and a portion is missing. V and J calls plus clone size are reproduced from that table; the DNA served to infer D and trimming. The table shows about 300,000 clones, with over 80% occurring only once. Enrolment of Seattle patients took place during active infection, and they were followed longitudinally. V was clipped by 2 bases and J by 11 bases; unmatched bases: 9. Germline V gives CDR1 SGDLS, CDR2 YYNGEE. CDR3 length: 14 residues.

The chain combines TRBV9 with TRBJ1-1, with 10 bases lining up with TRBD1. The specimen sequenced was peripheral blood. The clonotype originates from a woman in her 50s with COVID-19, enrolled during active disease. The CDR3 reads CASSVAGGQGSAFF. CDR3 bases: TGTGCCAGCAGCGTGGCAGGGGGACAGGGGTCTGCTTTCTTT.